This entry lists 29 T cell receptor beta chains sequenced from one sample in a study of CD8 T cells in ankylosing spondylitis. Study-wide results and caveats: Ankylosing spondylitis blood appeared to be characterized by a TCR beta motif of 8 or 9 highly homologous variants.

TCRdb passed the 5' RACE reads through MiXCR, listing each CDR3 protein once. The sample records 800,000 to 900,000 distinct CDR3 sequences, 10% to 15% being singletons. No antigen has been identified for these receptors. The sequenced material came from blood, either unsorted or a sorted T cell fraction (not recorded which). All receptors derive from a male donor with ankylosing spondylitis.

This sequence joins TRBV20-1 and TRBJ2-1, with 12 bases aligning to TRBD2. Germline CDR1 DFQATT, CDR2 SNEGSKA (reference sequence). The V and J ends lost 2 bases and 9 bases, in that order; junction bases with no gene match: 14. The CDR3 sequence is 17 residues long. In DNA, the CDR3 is TGCAGTGCTAGACCCAGACTAGCGGGAGATGGTGGGGGTGAGCAGTTCTTC. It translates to CSARPRLAGDGGGEQFF.

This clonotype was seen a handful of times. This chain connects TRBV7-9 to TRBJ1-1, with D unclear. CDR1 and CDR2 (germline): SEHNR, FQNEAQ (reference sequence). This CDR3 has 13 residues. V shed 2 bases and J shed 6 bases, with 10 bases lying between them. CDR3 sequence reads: CASSLNVHAEAFF. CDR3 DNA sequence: TGTGCCAGCAGCTTAAACGTCCACGCTGAAGCTTTCTTT.

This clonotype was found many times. The CDR3 is CASTKFDRQETQYF. As DNA, the CDR3 is TGTGCCAGCACGAAATTCGACAGACAAGAGACCCAGTACTTC. V gene TRBV7-9 combines with J gene TRBJ2-5, with D tentatively TRBD1 (5 bases). This CDR3 contains 14 residues. CDR1 SEHNR and CDR2 FQNEAQ come from the germline V gene (reference sequence). The V end lost 7 bases, the J end lost 2 bases, and 14 bases lay between the germline ends.

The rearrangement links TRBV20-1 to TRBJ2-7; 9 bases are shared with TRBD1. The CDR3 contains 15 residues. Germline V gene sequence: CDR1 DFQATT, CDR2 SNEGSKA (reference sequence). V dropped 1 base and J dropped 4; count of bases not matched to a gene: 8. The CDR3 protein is CSARGARDRAYEQYF. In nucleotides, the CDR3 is TGCAGTGCTAGAGGGGCCCGGGACAGGGCTTACGAGCAGTACTTC.

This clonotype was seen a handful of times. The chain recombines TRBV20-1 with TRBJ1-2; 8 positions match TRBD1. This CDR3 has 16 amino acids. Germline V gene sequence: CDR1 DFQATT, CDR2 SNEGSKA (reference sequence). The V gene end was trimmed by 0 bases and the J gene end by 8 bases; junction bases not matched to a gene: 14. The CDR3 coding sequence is TGCAGTGCTAGAGATGGAAGGACAGGGATTATGAACGGCTACACCTTC. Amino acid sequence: CSARDGRTGIMNGYTF.

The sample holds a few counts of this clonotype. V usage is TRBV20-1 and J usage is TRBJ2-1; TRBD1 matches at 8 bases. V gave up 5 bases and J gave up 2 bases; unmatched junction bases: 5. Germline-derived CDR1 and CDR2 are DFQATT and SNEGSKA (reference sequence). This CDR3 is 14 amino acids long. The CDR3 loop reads CSAWGQATYNEQFF. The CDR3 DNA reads TGCAGTGCTTGGGGACAGGCGACCTACAATGAGCAGTTCTTC.

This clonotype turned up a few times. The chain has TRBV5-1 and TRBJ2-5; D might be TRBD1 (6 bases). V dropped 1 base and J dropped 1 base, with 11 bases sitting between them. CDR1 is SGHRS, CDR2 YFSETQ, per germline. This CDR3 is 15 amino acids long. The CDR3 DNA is TGCGCCAGCAGCTTGATCGGGACACCCCAAGAGACCCAGTACTTC. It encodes CASSLIGTPQETQYF.

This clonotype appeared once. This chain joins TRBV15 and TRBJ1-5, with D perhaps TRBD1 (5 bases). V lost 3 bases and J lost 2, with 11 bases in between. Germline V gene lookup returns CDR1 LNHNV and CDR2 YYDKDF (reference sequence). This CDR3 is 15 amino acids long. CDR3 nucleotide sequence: TGTGCCACCAGCAGTGGGGGTCTGGGCAATCAGCCCCAGCATTTT. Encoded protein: CATSSGGLGNQPQHF.

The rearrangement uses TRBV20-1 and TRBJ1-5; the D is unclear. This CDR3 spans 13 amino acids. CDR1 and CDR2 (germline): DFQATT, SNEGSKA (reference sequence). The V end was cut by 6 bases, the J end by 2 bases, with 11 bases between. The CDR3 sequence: CSAWARRNQPQHF. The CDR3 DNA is TGCAGTGCCTGGGCGCGTCGCAATCAGCCCCAGCATTTT.

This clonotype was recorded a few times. CDR3 region: CASSLLPGTGAYEQYF. CDR3 sequence (DNA): TGTGCCAGCAGCTTGTTACCCGGGACAGGGGCCTACGAGCAGTACTTC. The rearrangement links TRBV7-2 to TRBJ2-7, with 10 positions matching TRBD1. The CDR3 length is 16 residues. The germline gives CDR1 SGHTA, CDR2 FQGNSA. With V trimmed by 3 bases and J by 2 bases, 7 bases remained unmatched.

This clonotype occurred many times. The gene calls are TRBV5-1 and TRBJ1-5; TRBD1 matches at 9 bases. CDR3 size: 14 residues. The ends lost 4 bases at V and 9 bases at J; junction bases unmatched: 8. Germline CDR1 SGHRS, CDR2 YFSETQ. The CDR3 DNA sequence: TGCGCCAGCAGCGTGGGACAGGGTATTGGGCCCCAGCATTTT. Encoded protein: CASSVGQGIGPQHF.

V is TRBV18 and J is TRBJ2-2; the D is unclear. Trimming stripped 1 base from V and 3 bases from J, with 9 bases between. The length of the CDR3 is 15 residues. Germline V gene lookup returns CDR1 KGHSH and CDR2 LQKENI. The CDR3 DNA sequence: TGTGCCAGCTCACCACGAGGCCAGGACACCGGGGAGCTGTTTTTT. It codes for CASSPRGQDTGELFF.

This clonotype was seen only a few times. The CDR3 DNA sequence: TGCAGTGCTAGGTGGACAGACCAAGAGACCCAGTACTTC. It is translated as CSARWTDQETQYF. The chain recombines TRBV20-1 with TRBJ2-5; D perhaps matches TRBD1 (6 bases). Germline V gene lookup returns CDR1 DFQATT and CDR2 SNEGSKA (reference sequence). This CDR3 has 13 residues. V was pared by 3 bases and J by 0 bases, with 8 bases between.

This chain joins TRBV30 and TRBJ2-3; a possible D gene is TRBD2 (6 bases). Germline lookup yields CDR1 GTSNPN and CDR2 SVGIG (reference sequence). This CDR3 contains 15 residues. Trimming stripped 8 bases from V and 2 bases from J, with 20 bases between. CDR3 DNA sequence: TGTGCCGGAGACCGAGCGGGCCGTTTCACAGATACGCAGTATTTT. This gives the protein CAGDRAGRFTDTQYF.

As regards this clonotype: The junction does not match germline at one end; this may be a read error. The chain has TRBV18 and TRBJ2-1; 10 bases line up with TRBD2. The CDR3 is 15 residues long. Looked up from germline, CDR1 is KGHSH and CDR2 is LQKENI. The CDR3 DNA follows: TGTGCCAGCTCACGGACTAGCGGTTCCTACAATGAGCAGATCTTC. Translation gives CASSRTSGSYNEQIF.

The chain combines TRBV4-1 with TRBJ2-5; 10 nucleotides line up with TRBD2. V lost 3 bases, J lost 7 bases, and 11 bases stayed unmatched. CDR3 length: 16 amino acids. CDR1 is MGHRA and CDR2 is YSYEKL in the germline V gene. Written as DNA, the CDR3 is TGCGCCAGCAGCCAGCCTAGCGGGAGTGAAGGAGGGACCCAGTACTTC. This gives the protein CASSQPSGSEGGTQYF.

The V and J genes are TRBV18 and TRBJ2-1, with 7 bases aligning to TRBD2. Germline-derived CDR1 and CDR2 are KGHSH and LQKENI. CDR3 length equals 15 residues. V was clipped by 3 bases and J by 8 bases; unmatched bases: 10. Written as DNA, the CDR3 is TGTGCCAGCTCACCGGGAGGCGGGAGAGCGGATGAGCAGTTCTTC. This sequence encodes CASSPGGGRADEQFF.

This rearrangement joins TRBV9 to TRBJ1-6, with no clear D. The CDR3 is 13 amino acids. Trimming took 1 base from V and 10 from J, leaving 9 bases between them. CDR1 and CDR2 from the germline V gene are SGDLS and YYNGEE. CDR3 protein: CASSVYEGSPLHF. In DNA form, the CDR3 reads TGTGCCAGCAGCGTATATGAGGGATCACCCCTCCACTTT.

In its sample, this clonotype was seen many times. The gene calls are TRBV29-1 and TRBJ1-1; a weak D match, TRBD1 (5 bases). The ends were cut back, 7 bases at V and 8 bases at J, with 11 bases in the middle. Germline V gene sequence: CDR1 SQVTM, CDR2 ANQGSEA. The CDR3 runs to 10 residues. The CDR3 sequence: CSGIQEEAFF. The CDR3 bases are TGCAGCGGTATACAGGAGGAAGCTTTCTTT.

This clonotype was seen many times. CDR3 region: CSVNRGRLAEQYF. For the CDR3, the DNA is TGCAGCGTTAACCGGGGGCGCTTAGCCGAGCAGTACTTC. The chain employs TRBV29-1 and TRBJ2-7; possibly TRBD1 or TRBD2 for D (6 bases each). V lost 5 bases to trimming and J lost 6 bases, with 17 bases between them. Germline assignment: CDR1 SQVTM and CDR2 ANQGSEA. This CDR3 contains 13 residues.

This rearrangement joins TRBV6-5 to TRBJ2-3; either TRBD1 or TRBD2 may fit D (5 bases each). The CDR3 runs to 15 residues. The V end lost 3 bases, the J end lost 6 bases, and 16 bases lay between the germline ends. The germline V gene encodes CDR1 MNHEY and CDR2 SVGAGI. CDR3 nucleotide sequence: TGTGCCAGCAGTTATGGGGGAACTGTTGGGGATACGCAGTATTTT. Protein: CASSYGGTVGDTQYF.

CDR3 region: CASSRGRAAPGGQETQYF. The CDR3 DNA sequence: TGTGCCAGCAGCCGGGGTCGGGCGGCACCCGGGGGGCAGGAGACCCAGTACTTC. This sequence joins TRBV5-6 and TRBJ2-5; TRBD2 is a possible D gene (7 bases). Trimming took off 4 bases at V and 5 bases at J, with 27 bases between the two ends. The germline V gene encodes CDR1 SGHDT and CDR2 YYEEEE. This CDR3 is built from 18 residues.

CDR3 in amino acids: CASSSPGQGMMSGGYTF. Written as DNA, the CDR3 is TGTGCCAGCAGTTCCCCGGGACAGGGGATGATGTCTGGTGGCTACACCTTC. The rearrangement links TRBV28 to TRBJ1-2; 10 nucleotides align to TRBD1. CDR1 is MDHEN, CDR2 SYDVKM, per germline. Trimming at V came to 4 bases and at J to 7 bases, leaving 15 bases not matched to a gene. The CDR3 consists of 17 residues.

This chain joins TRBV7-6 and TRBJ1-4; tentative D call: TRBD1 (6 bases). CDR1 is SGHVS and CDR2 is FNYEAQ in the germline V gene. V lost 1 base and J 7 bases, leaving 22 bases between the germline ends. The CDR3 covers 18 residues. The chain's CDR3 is CASSLEVLGGSSVEKLFF. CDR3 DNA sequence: TGTGCCAGCAGCTTAGAGGTCCTGGGGGGCAGTAGTGTTGAAAAACTGTTTTTT.

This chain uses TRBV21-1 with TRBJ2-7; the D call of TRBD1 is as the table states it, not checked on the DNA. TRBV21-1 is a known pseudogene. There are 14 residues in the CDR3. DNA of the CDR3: TGTGCCAGCAGAGCTTCCGGGGATCGCTGCGAGCAGTACTTC. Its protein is CASRASGDRCEQYF.

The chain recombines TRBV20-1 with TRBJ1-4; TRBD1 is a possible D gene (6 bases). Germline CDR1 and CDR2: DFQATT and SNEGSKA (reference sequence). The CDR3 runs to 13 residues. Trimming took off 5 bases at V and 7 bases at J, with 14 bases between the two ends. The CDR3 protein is CSAPPGDSEKLFF. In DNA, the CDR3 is TGCAGTGCTCCACCAGGGGATAGTGAAAAACTGTTTTTT.

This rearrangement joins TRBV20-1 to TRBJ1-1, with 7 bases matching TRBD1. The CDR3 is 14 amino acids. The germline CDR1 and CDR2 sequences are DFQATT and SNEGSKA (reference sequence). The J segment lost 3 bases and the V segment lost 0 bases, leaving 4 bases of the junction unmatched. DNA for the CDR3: TGCAGTGCTAGAGATCCACAGGGGCACACTGAAGCTTTCTTT. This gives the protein CSARDPQGHTEAFF.

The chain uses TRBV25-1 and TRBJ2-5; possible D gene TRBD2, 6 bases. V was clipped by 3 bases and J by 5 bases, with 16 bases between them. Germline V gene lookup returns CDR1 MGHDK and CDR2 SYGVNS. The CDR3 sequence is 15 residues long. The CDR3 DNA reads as TGTGCCAGCAGTGACGTCTTCGGGGGACGGGAGACCCAGTACTTC. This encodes CASSDVFGGRETQYF.

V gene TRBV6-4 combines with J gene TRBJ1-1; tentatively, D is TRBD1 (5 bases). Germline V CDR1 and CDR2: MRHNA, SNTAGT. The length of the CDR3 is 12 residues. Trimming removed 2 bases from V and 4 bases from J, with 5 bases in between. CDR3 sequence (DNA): TGTGCCAGCAGTGACGGGGGCACTGAAGCTTTCTTT. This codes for CASSDGGTEAFF.